This TCR beta chain was sequenced for a study of blood T cell repertoires in COVID-19. Overall study: Researchers got acute and convalescent COVID-19 samples from the United States, Italy and Spain.

This CDR3 contains 13 residues. The V gene's germline CDR1 is SGHDT and CDR2 YYEEEE. Trimming pared 0 bases from V and 4 bases from J, leaving 5 bases between. Per the original data handling: Reference gene primer amplification gave estimated nucleated cell counts. Libraries were prepared by immunoSEQ multiplex PCR; TCRdb keeps only in-frame clonotypes and omits some of them. That table supplies the V and J calls and clone size; D and trimming were determined from the DNA. The sample holds approximately 450,000 clones; approximately 90% are singletons and the top ten take roughly 1.1%. The receptor's source is a man aged 30 to 39 who had recovered from COVID-19. The chain uses TRBV5-6 and TRBJ1-3; the D is unclear. The sample taken for sequencing was PBMCs or T cells enriched from blood (not recorded which). The CDR3: CASSLGGGNTIYF. DNA for the CDR3: TGTGCCAGCAGCTTGGGCGGGGGAAACACCATATATTTT.